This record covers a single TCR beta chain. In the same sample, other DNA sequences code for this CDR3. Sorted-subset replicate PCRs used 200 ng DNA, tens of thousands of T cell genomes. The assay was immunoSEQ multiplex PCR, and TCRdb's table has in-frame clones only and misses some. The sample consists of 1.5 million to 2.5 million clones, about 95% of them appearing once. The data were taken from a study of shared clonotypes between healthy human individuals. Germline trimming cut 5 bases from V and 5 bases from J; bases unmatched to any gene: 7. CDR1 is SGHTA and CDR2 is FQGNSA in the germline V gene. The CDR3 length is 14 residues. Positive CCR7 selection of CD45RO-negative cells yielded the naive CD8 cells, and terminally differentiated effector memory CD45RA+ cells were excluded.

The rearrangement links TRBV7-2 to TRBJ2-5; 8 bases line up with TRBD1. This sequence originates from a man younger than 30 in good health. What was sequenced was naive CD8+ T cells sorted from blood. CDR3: CASSLGQGLETQYF. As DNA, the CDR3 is TGTGCCAGCAGCCTAGGACAGGGTTTGGAGACCCAGTACTTC.